Listed here are 24 T cell receptor beta chains from one sample, sequenced in a study of a mutant IDH1 vaccine in newly diagnosed glioma (dated by TCRdb to the early 2020s). These receptors' antigens are unknown. Preparation of the library involved the immunoSEQ multiplex PCR assay. TCRdb mirrors the immuneACCESS table, restricted to in-frame sequences. Some clones are absent from its copies; in checked studies, under half trace to an unresolved V gene, and the reason for the others is unknown. Counted in this sample were around 40,000 clones; 75% to 90% of them appeared once. The ten largest clones take up roughly 1.5% of the sample. The time point label, read with the paper, signifies: week 35, safety follow-up. Every vaccine dose consisted of 300 ug of a 20-mer mutant IDH1 peptide in Montanide, administered subcutaneously together with topical imiquimod. This specimen consisted of PBMCs, obtained from a glioma patient whose treatment included an IDH1 peptide vaccine. These receptors all stem from a man aged 35 to 55 with glioma.

The chain carries TRBV11-2 and TRBJ1-1; D not certain. The CDR3 spans 14 residues. Germline values: CDR1 SGHAT, CDR2 FQNNGV. V was clipped by 1 base and J by 3 bases, with 9 bases between them. The CDR3 sequence is CASSLGIQDTEAFF. In DNA form, the CDR3 reads TGTGCCAGCAGCTTAGGGATTCAGGACACTGAAGCTTTCTTT.

This sequence joins TRBV29-1 and TRBJ2-1, with TRBD2 matching over 7 bases. This CDR3 has 13 amino acids. CDR1 is SQVTM, CDR2 ANQGSEA, per germline. J lost 9 bases, V lost 4 bases, and 9 bases had no gene match. The CDR3 region is CSVADLAEGEQFF. The DNA for the CDR3 is TGCAGCGTTGCGGATCTAGCGGAGGGTGAGCAGTTCTTC.

The chain employs TRBV7-2 and TRBJ2-2, with D unresolved. This CDR3 spans 16 amino acids. The ends were cut back, 1 base at V and 1 base at J, with 10 bases in the middle. Germline V gives CDR1 SGHTA, CDR2 FQGNSA. CDR3 sequence (DNA): TGTGCCAGCAGCTTAGACGCGGTGCTGAACACCGGGGAGCTGTTTTTT. Translation: CASSLDAVLNTGELFF.

The chain recombines TRBV5-1 with TRBJ1-1; D uncertain. Trimming took off 4 bases at V and 4 bases at J, with 17 bases between the two ends. The CDR3 consists of 15 residues. CDR1 is SGHRS and CDR2 is YFSETQ in the germline V gene. CDR3 sequence (DNA): TGCGCCAGCAGCACTCTCTCATACCGGGGCACTGAAGCTTTCTTT. Translating it yields CASSTLSYRGTEAFF.

V gene TRBV7-9 combines with J gene TRBJ2-1; TRBD1 is a possible D gene (6 bases). Between the trimmed V and J ends, which lost 5 bases and 4 bases, there was a span of 12 bases. Per germline, CDR1 SEHNR and CDR2 FQNEAQ (reference sequence). This CDR3 contains 14 residues. In DNA form, the CDR3 reads TGTGCCAGCAGCCCAGGGGTTAAGTACAATGAGCAGTTCTTC. Translated, it gives CASSPGVKYNEQFF.

J is TRBJ1-6 and V is TRBV30; maybe TRBD1 (6 bases). This CDR3 spans 15 amino acids. The V and J ends lost 3 bases and 9 bases respectively, with 18 bases between them. The germline V gene has CDR1 GTSNPN and CDR2 SVGIG (reference sequence). CDR3 loop: CAWRGTGIPLSPLHF. The CDR3 bases are TGTGCCTGGAGAGGTACAGGGATCCCACTTTCACCCCTCCACTTT.

This rearrangement joins TRBV10-3 to TRBJ2-3; 9 bases agree with TRBD2. Per germline, CDR1 ENHRY and CDR2 SYGVKD. The V and J ends lost 4 bases and 3 bases, in that order; junction bases with no gene match: 11. The CDR3 is 17 amino acids. The CDR3 nucleotides are TGTGCCATCAGTGGAACCAAAGCGGGAGGCAAGACAGATACGCAGTATTTT. This encodes CAISGTKAGGKTDTQYF.

This chain connects TRBV19 to TRBJ2-1; maybe TRBD2 (6 bases). The CDR3 contains 18 residues. In germline, CDR1 is LNHDA, CDR2 SQIVND (reference sequence). The ends were cut back, 2 bases at V and 6 bases at J, with 23 bases in the middle. CDR3 nucleotides: TGTGCCAGTAGTATATTTCCCGGGACTTCGGTCGGAATCAATGAGCAGTTCTTC. Translation gives CASSIFPGTSVGINEQFF.

The chain couples TRBV2 to TRBJ2-3; 9 positions match TRBD2. Looked up from germline, CDR1 is SNHLY and CDR2 is FYNNEI. The junction had 4 bases not matched to a gene; V was cut back by 3 bases and J by 3 bases. The CDR3 loop spans 15 amino acids. The CDR3 sequence is CASSEAGGGTDTQYF. The CDR3 DNA sequence: TGTGCCAGCAGTGAGGCGGGAGGGGGTACAGATACGCAGTATTTT.

The chain employs TRBV5-6 and TRBJ2-1; possibly TRBD1 or TRBD2 for D (5 bases each). The germline V gene encodes CDR1 SGHDT and CDR2 YYEEEE. The CDR3 totals 15 residues. The V end was cut by 2 bases, the J end by 3 bases, with 12 bases between. CDR3 loop: CASSFLGAGYNEQFF. The CDR3 DNA reads TGTGCCAGCAGCTTCCTCGGGGCGGGCTACAATGAGCAGTTCTTC.

Comment on this clone: Relative to the germline gene, one junction end is altered; a read error may explain this. The chain is built from TRBV10-3 and TRBJ2-3; D is possibly TRBD1 (5 bases). This CDR3 region has 14 residues. The germline gives CDR1 ENHRY, CDR2 SYGVKD. The CDR3 region has the DNA TGTGCCATCAGTGAGTCTATGTGGCAGGGCGGAATGGATTTT. It yields the protein CAISESMWQGGMDF.

This sequence joins TRBV28 and TRBJ2-1; 15 nucleotides line up with TRBD2. The CDR3 is 17 residues long. The germline V gene has CDR1 MDHEN and CDR2 SYDVKM. J was trimmed by 9 bases and V by 2 bases; bases with no gene match: 8. The CDR3 DNA is TGTGCCAGCAGTTTAAGGACTAGCGGGAGGGCGGGAAGTGAGCAGTTCTTC. Amino acid sequence: CASSLRTSGRAGSEQFF.

The rearrangement links TRBV7-2 to TRBJ2-4; 9 nucleotides align to TRBD2. This CDR3 has 13 residues. V shed 4 bases and J 8 bases; nucleotides not matched to a gene: 3. Germline V CDR1 and CDR2: SGHTA, FQGNSA. The CDR3 nucleotides read TGTGCCAGCAGCTCCGGGACTAGCTACATTCAGTACTTC. Translation: CASSSGTSYIQYF.

The chain is built from TRBV19 and TRBJ2-2; 9 bases map to TRBD2. V lost 7 bases, J lost 1 base, and 7 bases stayed unmatched. Germline CDR1 LNHDA, CDR2 SQIVND (reference sequence). The CDR3 spans 16 residues. The CDR3 protein is CASKVLAGRNTGELFF. CDR3 nucleotides: TGTGCCAGTAAGGTGCTAGCGGGAAGGAACACCGGGGAGCTGTTTTTT.

The rearrangement uses TRBV28 and TRBJ2-1, with no clear D. Germline loops: CDR1 MDHEN, CDR2 SYDVKM. The V end lost 2 bases, the J end lost 7 bases, and 6 bases lay between the germline ends. CDR3 length: 12 amino acids. This CDR3 reads CASSLGVNEQFF. The CDR3 nucleotides are TGTGCCAGCAGTTTAGGGGTGAATGAGCAGTTCTTC.

The rearrangement joins TRBV6-1 to TRBJ2-7; the D gene is possibly TRBD2 (5 bases). The CDR3 is 15 residues long. Trimming removed 4 bases from V and 1 base from J, with 14 bases in between. Germline CDR1 and CDR2: MNHNS and SASEGT. CDR3 protein: CASSVNVRESYEQYV. In nucleotides, the CDR3 is TGTGCCAGCAGTGTGAACGTAAGGGAGTCCTACGAGCAGTACGTC.

The chain uses TRBV6-5 and TRBJ1-1; D is perhaps TRBD1 (5 bases). The CDR3 is made up of 15 amino acids. Germline V gene data show CDR1 as MNHEY and CDR2 as SVGAGI. With 0 bases removed from V and 2 bases from J, the gap between germline ends came to 10 bases. CDR3 loop: CASSYSNGHNTEAFF. The CDR3 DNA is TGTGCCAGCAGTTACTCGAATGGACACAACACTGAAGCTTTCTTT.

The V gene is TRBV29-1, the J gene TRBJ1-1; the D gene is possibly TRBD1 (5 bases). The V and J ends lost 7 bases and 5 bases respectively, with 14 bases between them. Germline lookup yields CDR1 SQVTM and CDR2 ANQGSEA. The CDR3 extends over 12 amino acids. CDR3 sequence reads: CSASEGRTEAFF. In DNA, the CDR3 is TGCAGCGCCTCGGAGGGGAGGACTGAAGCTTTCTTT.

This chain connects TRBV30 to TRBJ1-2, with a weak D call TRBD1 (5 bases). Germline V CDR1 and CDR2: GTSNPN, SVGIG (reference sequence). Trimming shortened V by 1 base and J by 5 bases, and 14 bases separated the two germline ends. CDR3 size: 14 residues. The CDR3: CAWSAPGPMYGYTF. The CDR3, as DNA: TGTGCCTGGAGTGCCCCGGGACCGATGTATGGCTACACCTTC.

This clone appeared a single time. V is TRBV19 and J is TRBJ2-1; 12 bases align to TRBD2. This CDR3 is built from 18 residues. V gave up 7 bases and J gave up 6 bases; unmatched junction bases: 16. CDR1 and CDR2 from the germline V gene are LNHDA and SQIVND (reference sequence). Here the CDR3 DNA reads TGTGCCAGTACCCCATGGACTAGCGGGATGGTGCACCCCAATGAGCAGTTCTTC. Protein: CASTPWTSGMVHPNEQFF.

The chain carries TRBV10-2 and TRBJ1-5, with D uncertain. The germline CDR1 and CDR2 sequences are WSHSY and SAAADI. V was clipped by 0 bases and J by 7 bases, with 10 bases between them. This CDR3 comprises 14 residues. The CDR3 protein is CASSESGKGQPQHF. DNA of the CDR3: TGCGCCAGCAGTGAGTCGGGGAAGGGACAGCCCCAGCATTTT.

The chain is built from TRBV19 and TRBJ1-2, with D possibly TRBD1 on 5 matching bases. From germline, CDR1 is LNHDA and CDR2 SQIVND (reference sequence). The V and J ends lost 3 bases and 2 bases respectively, with 10 bases between them. The CDR3 is 14 residues long. The CDR3: CASSMPGMNYGYTF. CDR3 in DNA: TGTGCCAGTAGTATGCCAGGGATGAACTATGGCTACACCTTC.

The genes are TRBV5-4 and TRBJ1-1, with 7 bases fitting TRBD1. CDR1 is SGHNT and CDR2 is YYREEE in the germline V gene (reference sequence). V lost 3 bases and J lost 4; bases outside the gene matches: 9. This CDR3 spans 15 amino acids. The DNA of the CDR3 is TGTGCCAGCAGCTGGGATAGGACAGGCCTCACTGAAGCTTTCTTT. Protein product: CASSWDRTGLTEAFF.

The chain links TRBV21-1 to TRBJ1-3; the table's D gene call, TRBD1, was not cross checked with the DNA. TRBV21-1 is marked as a pseudogene. This CDR3 is 15 amino acids long. CDR3 loop: CASQDRATYGNTIYF. In DNA, the CDR3 is TGTGCCAGCCAGGACAGGGCCACTTACGGAAACACCATATATTTT.